The source of this TCR beta chain is a study of blood T cell repertoires in COVID-19. Germline CDR1 and CDR2: MNHEY and SMNVEV (reference sequence). Losses at the gene ends were 10 bases for V and 1 base for J; bases not matched to a gene: 9. The length of the CDR3 is 15 residues. Using immunoSEQ multiplex PCR, the repertoire was profiled, and TCRdb retains in-frame clones only, with some absent. The sample includes over 130,000 clones, 60% to 85% of them seen just once. The TCR sequence derives from a woman of 80 years or more with active or convalescent COVID-19. The sample taken for sequencing was peripheral blood. V is TRBV27 and J is TRBJ2-3; 9 nucleotides agree with TRBD2. For the CDR3, the DNA is TGTGCCACCACCCAGCGGGGGGCCCGCACAGATACGCAGTATTTT. Translated, it gives CATTQRGARTDTQYF.